This paragraph covers one T cell receptor (beta chain) sequence. Antigen: not known. Germline lookup yields CDR1 LNHDA and CDR2 SQIVND (reference sequence). V was pared by 3 bases and J by 1 base, with 7 bases between. CDR3 length: 14 amino acids. This entry is derived from a study of radiation and T cells in renal cell carcinoma. Overall study results and limits: In blood, top tumor clones expanded by 2 weeks, shrinking by 4. Baseline intratumoral clonotype presence is unknown without pretreatment biopsies.

The data were produced by immunoSEQ multiplex PCR, yet TCRdb's version contains in-frame clones alone and is incomplete. The top ten clones hold 11% of a sample with under 200,000 clones, roughly 90% of them seen once. The time point denotes: blood 4 weeks post-SBRT, at nephrectomy. Indicated treatment: 15 Gy SBRT to primary tumor, nephrectomy 4 weeks later. After SBRT, blood was collected at 2 and 4 weeks, plus baseline. The source was blood, collected from a patient whose treatment included radiotherapy and nephrectomy. The receptor was derived from a woman between 50 and 59 years old with renal cell carcinoma. The gene calls are TRBV19 and TRBJ1-3; D unclear. CDR3 loop: CASSISASGNTIYF. CDR3 DNA: TGTGCCAGTAGTATCTCAGCTTCTGGAAACACCATATATTTT. Full variable domain (remainder filled in from reference TRBV19 and TRBJ1-3): DGGITQSPKYLFRKEGQNVTLSCEQNLNHDAMYWYRQDPGQGLRLIYYSQIVNDFQKGDIAEGYSVSREKKESFPLTVTSAQKNPTAFYLCASSISASGNTIYFGEGSWLTVV.